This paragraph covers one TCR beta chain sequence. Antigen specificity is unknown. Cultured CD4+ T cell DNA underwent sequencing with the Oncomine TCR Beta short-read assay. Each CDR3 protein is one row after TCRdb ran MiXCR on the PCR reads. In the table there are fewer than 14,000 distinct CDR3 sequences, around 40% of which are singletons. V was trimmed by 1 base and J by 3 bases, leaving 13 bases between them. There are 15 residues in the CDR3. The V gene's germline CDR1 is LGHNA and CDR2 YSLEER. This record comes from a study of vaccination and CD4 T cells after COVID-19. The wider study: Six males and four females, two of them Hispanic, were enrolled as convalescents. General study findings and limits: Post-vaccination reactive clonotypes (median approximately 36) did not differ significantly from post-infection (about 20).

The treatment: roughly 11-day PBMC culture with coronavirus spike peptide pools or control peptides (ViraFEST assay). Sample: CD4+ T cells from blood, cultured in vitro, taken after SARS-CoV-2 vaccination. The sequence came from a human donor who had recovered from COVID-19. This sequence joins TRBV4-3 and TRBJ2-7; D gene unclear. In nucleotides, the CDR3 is TGCGCCAGCAGCCAAGGCCCAGGTTCCCTCTACGAGCAGTACTTC. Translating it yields CASSQGPGSLYEQYF.